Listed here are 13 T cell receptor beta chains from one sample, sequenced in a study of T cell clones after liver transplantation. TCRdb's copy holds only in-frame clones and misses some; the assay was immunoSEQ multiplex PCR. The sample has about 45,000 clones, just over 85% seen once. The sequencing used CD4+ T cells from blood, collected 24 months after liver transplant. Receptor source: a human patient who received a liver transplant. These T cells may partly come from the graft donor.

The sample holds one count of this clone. Here the CDR3 DNA reads TGTGCCAGCAGCGTACACACTCCAGGGGGCGACGGCTACACCTTC. Amino acids: CASSVHTPGGDGYTF. The rearrangement joins TRBV9 to TRBJ1-2; 8 bases line up with TRBD1. Trimming cost V 1 base and J 8 bases; bases outside gene matches: 10. CDR1 and CDR2 (germline): SGDLS, YYNGEE. The CDR3 sequence is 15 residues long.

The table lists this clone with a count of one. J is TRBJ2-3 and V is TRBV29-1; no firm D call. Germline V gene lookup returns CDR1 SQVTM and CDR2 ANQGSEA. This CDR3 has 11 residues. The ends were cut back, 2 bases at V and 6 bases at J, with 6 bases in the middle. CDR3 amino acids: CSVEFRDTQYF. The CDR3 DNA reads TGCAGCGTTGAATTCCGTGATACGCAGTATTTT.

CDR3 loop: CSITTGPGELFF. The CDR3 DNA is TGCAGCATCACCACAGGGCCCGGGGAGCTGTTTTTT. The chain carries TRBV29-1 and TRBJ2-2; a possible D gene is TRBD1 (6 bases). CDR3 length equals 12 residues. The V gene's germline CDR1 is SQVTM and CDR2 ANQGSEA. V was trimmed by 8 bases and J by 6 bases, leaving 13 bases between them.

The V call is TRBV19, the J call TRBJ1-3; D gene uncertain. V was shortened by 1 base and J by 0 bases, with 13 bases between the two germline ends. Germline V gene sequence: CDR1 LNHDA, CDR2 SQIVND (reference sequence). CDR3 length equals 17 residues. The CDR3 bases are TGTGCCAGTAGTATAGTCCGAGGTCGGCGCTCTGGAAACACCATATATTTT. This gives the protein CASSIVRGRRSGNTIYF. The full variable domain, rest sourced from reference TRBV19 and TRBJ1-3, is DGGITQSPKYLFRKEGQNVTLSCEQNLNHDAMYWYRQDPGQGLRLIYYSQIVNDFQKGDIAEGYSVSREKKESFPLTVTSAQKNPTAFYLCASSIVRGRRSGNTIYFGEGSWLTVV.

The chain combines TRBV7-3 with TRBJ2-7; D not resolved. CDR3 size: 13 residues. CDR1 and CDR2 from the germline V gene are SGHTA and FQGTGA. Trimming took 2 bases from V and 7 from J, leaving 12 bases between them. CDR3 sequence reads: CASSLETGQEQYF. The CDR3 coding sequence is TGTGCCAGCAGCTTAGAGACGGGCCAGGAGCAGTACTTC. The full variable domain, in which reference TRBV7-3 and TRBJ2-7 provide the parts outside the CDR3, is GAGVSQTPSNKVTEKGKYVELRCDPISGHTALYWYRQSLGQGPEFLIYFQGTGAADDSGLPNDRFFAVRPEGSVSTLKIQRTERGDSAVYLCASSLETGQEQYFGPGTRLTVT.

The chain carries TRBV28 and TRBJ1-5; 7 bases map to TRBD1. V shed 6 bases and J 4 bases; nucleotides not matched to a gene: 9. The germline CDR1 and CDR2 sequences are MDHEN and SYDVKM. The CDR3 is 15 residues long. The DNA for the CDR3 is TGTGCCAGCAGGACAGGGCAGGAGGGGAATCAGCCCCAGCATTTT. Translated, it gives CASRTGQEGNQPQHF.

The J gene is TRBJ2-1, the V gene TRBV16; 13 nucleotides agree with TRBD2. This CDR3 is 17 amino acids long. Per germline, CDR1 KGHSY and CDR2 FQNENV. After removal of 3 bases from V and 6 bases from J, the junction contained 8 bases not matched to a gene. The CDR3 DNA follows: TGTGCCAGCAGCCACGACGGACTAGCGGGAGTTTCCAATGAGCAGTTCTTC. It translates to CASSHDGLAGVSNEQFF.

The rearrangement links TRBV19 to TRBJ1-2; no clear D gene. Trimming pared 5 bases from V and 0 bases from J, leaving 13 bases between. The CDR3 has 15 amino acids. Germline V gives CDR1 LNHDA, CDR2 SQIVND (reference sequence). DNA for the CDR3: TGTGCCAGTAGTGAGCATGTTTACTCTAACTATGGCTACACCTTC. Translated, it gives CASSEHVYSNYGYTF.

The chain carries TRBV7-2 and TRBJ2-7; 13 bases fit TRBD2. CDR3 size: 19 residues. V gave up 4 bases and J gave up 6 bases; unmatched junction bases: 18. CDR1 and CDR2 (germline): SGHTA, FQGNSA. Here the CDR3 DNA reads TGTGCCAGCAGCTATAACACCGCCCGACTAGCGGGAGGTTTGGCCGAGCAGTACTTC. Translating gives CASSYNTARLAGGLAEQYF.

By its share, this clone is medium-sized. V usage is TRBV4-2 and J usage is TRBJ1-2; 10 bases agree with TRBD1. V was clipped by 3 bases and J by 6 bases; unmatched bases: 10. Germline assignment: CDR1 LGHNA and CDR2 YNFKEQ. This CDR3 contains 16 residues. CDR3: CASSHPGDRGLNGYTF. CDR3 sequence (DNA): TGTGCCAGCAGCCACCCGGGGGACAGGGGCCTTAATGGCTACACCTTC.

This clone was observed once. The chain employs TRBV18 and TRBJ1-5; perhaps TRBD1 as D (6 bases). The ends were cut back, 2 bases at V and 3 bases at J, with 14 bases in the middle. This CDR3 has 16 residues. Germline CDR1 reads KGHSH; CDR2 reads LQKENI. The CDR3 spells CASSPKQGTINQPQHF. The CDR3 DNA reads TGTGCCAGCTCACCAAAGCAGGGGACGATCAATCAGCCCCAGCATTTT.

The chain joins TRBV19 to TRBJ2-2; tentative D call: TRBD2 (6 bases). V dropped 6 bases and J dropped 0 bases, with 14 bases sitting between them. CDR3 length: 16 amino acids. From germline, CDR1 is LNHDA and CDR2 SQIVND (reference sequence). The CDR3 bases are TGTGCCAGTAGCCGAGCCGGGACTTCGAACACCGGGGAGCTGTTTTTT. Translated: CASSRAGTSNTGELFF.

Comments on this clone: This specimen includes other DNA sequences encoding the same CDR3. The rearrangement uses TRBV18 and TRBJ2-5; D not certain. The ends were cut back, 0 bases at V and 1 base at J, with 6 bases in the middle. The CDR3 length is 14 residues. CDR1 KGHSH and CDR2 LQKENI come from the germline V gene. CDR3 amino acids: CASSPPRPQETQYF. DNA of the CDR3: TGTGCCAGCTCACCACCCAGGCCCCAAGAGACCCAGTACTTC.